These 2 T cell receptor beta chains were all obtained from the same sample, sequenced in a study of CD8 T cells in ankylosing spondylitis. TCRdb re-derived calls from the 5' RACE reads in MiXCR, one entry per CDR3 protein. The table includes 350,000 to 450,000 distinct CDR3 sequences, roughly 22% detected once. The specimen was blood, either unsorted or a sorted T cell fraction (not recorded which). Receptors were obtained from a male donor with ankylosing spondylitis or in good health (not recorded which).

This clonotype was counted only a few times. This chain connects TRBV7-9 to TRBJ2-2; D remains ambiguous. Trimming removed 5 bases from V and 4 bases from J, with 17 bases in between. Germline CDR1 SEHNR, CDR2 FQNEAQ (reference sequence). The CDR3 runs 16 residues. The CDR3 region has the DNA TGTGCCAGCAGCCCCGGCGCTCTCCCTGGCACCGGGGAGCTGTTTTTT. The encoded protein is CASSPGALPGTGELFF.

This clonotype was found a few times. The gene calls are TRBV9 and TRBJ2-3; the D call may be TRBD1 or TRBD2 (5 bases each). The CDR3 loop spans 14 amino acids. Trimming took off 3 bases at V and 0 bases at J, with 8 bases between the two ends. Germline V gene lookup returns CDR1 SGDLS and CDR2 YYNGEE. CDR3 in amino acids: CASSGWDSTDTQYF. In DNA form, the CDR3 reads TGTGCCAGCAGCGGATGGGACAGCACAGATACGCAGTATTTT.